These 27 T cell receptor beta chains were sequenced from one sample in a study of blood T cell repertoires in COVID-19. Repertoires were generated with immunoSEQ multiplex PCR, while TCRdb's copy carries only in-frame clones and drops some. The sample has 170,000 or so clones, approximately 91% seen once. The sequenced sample consisted of peripheral blood. The receptors come from a man in his forties or fifties with acute or convalescent COVID-19.

The J gene is TRBJ2-1, the V gene TRBV7-2, with a weak D call TRBD1 (6 bases). From germline, CDR1 is SGHTA and CDR2 FQGNSA. The V end lost 1 base, the J end lost 6 bases, and 13 bases lay between the germline ends. The CDR3 runs to 15 residues. The CDR3, as DNA: TGTGCCAGCAGCTTAGGTCCTGGACAGACCAATGAGCAGTTCTTC. It specifies CASSLGPGQTNEQFF.

The chain combines TRBV30 with TRBJ1-2, with 8 bases aligning to TRBD1. Germline V gene sequence: CDR1 GTSNPN, CDR2 SVGIG (reference sequence). The CDR3 consists of 13 residues. V was clipped by 4 bases and J by 6 bases; unmatched bases: 7. CDR3 DNA: TGTGCCTGGACCCGGACAGGGATGAATGGCTACACCTTC. Its translation is CAWTRTGMNGYTF.

V and J are TRBV7-2 and TRBJ2-2, with 7 bases fitting TRBD1. V trimming: 0 bases; J trimming: 3 bases; junction bases outside the gene matches: 4. Per germline, CDR1 SGHTA and CDR2 FQGNSA. This CDR3 has 16 residues. The CDR3 bases are TGTGCCAGCAGCTTAGCTCCAGGGGGATACACCGGGGAGCTGTTTTTT. Translated, it gives CASSLAPGGYTGELFF.

This chain joins TRBV10-2 and TRBJ2-5; 10 bases map to TRBD2. This CDR3 comprises 15 residues. Germline V gene data show CDR1 as WSHSY and CDR2 as SAAADI. V shed 4 bases, J shed 7 bases, and the junction held 9 bases outside the gene matches. Here the CDR3 DNA reads TGCGCCAGCAGTGGCCCGGAGCGGGGGGGGTCGACCCAGTACTTC. It yields the protein CASSGPERGGSTQYF.

CDR3 sequence: CASSFRSGITDTQYF. Written as DNA, the CDR3 is TGTGCCAGCAGCTTCCGTAGCGGGATCACAGATACGCAGTATTTT. The gene calls are TRBV5-8 and TRBJ2-3; 8 nucleotides agree with TRBD2. The V gene end was trimmed by 2 bases and the J gene end by 2 bases; junction bases not matched to a gene: 4. The CDR3 runs 15 residues. CDR1 SGHTS and CDR2 YDEGEE come from the germline V gene.

This clone has just one count. The genes are TRBV28 and TRBJ1-2, with D hard to call. Germline CDR1 reads MDHEN; CDR2 reads SYDVKM. The V gene lost 3 bases and the J gene lost 0 bases, with 5 bases spanning the gap. The CDR3 consists of 13 residues. This CDR3 reads CASSFYSNYGYTF. DNA of the CDR3: TGTGCCAGCAGTTTTTACTCTAACTATGGCTACACCTTC.

The rearrangement links TRBV7-8 to TRBJ2-3, with 7 bases that match TRBD1. The CDR3 is 17 amino acids. Per germline, CDR1 SGHVS and CDR2 FQNEAQ. The trim removed 5 bases at V and 0 bases at J, leaving 11 bases unmatched. Here the CDR3 reads CASSQRQGTTSTDTQYF. CDR3 coding DNA: TGTGCCAGCAGCCAGAGACAGGGTACAACTAGCACAGATACGCAGTATTTT. The whole variable domain, remainder taken from reference TRBV7-8 and TRBJ2-3, is GAGVSQSPRYKVAKRGQDVALRCDPISGHVSLFWYQQALGQGPEFLTYFQNEAQLDKSGLPSDRFFAERPEGSVSTLKIQRTQQEDSAVYLCASSQRQGTTSTDTQYFGPGTRLTVL.

The CDR3 nucleotides are TGTGCCAGCAGCTACGGGACAGGGCCTTACGAGCAGTACTTC. It yields the protein CASSYGTGPYEQYF. The chain is built from TRBV6-5 and TRBJ2-7; 9 nucleotides match TRBD1. The CDR3 totals 14 residues. After removal of 6 bases from V and 4 bases from J, the junction contained 7 bases not matched to a gene. CDR1 MNHEY and CDR2 SVGAGI come from the germline V gene.

The chain carries TRBV28 and TRBJ1-5; D is unresolved. Deletions cut 1 base from V and 0 bases from J, with 10 bases between. This CDR3 has 16 residues. Looked up from germline, CDR1 is MDHEN and CDR2 is SYDVKM. The CDR3 nucleotides are TGTGCCAGCAGTTTATATCCGGACTATAGCAATCAGCCCCAGCATTTT. Its translation is CASSLYPDYSNQPQHF.

CDR3 loop: CASSSGDQPQHF. Here the CDR3 DNA reads TGTGCCAGCAGTTCAGGGGATCAGCCCCAGCATTTT. The genes are TRBV28 and TRBJ1-5; D is possibly TRBD1 (6 bases). With 4 bases removed from V and 5 bases from J, the gap between germline ends came to 6 bases. The germline V gene encodes CDR1 MDHEN and CDR2 SYDVKM. CDR3 length equals 12 residues.

The chain uses TRBV19 and TRBJ1-5; the match to TRBD1 covers 9 bases. Germline V gives CDR1 LNHDA, CDR2 SQIVND (reference sequence). The CDR3 has 13 amino acids. V shed 11 bases, J shed 1 base, and the junction held 3 bases outside the gene matches. The CDR3 DNA sequence: TGTGCCTCGGGACAGGGAAGCAATCAGCCCCAGCATTTT. Its translation: CASGQGSNQPQHF.

The chain uses TRBV27 and TRBJ1-5; 10 bases map to TRBD1. V was pared by 3 bases and J by 7 bases, with 3 bases of the junction left unmatched. The CDR3 extends over 14 amino acids. Looked up from germline, CDR1 is MNHEY and CDR2 is SMNVEV (reference sequence). The CDR3: CASSFATGGQPQHF. The CDR3 bases are TGTGCCAGCAGTTTCGCGACAGGGGGCCAGCCCCAGCATTTT.

This rearrangement joins TRBV7-3 to TRBJ2-1; 8 bases are a match to TRBD1. Germline values: CDR1 SGHTA, CDR2 FQGTGA. V trimming: 5 bases; J trimming: 4 bases; junction bases outside the gene matches: 7. The CDR3 covers 15 residues. This chain's CDR3 is CASSTDRGRYNEQFF. The CDR3 nucleotides are TGTGCCAGCAGCACCGACAGGGGTCGGTACAATGAGCAGTTCTTC.

The gene calls are TRBV12-3 or TRBV12-4 and TRBJ1-1; no definite D call. This CDR3 region has 13 residues. V lost 3 bases to trimming and J lost 3 bases, with 8 bases between them. The CDR3 loop reads CASSFPRHTEAFF. The CDR3 nucleotides read TGTGCCAGCAGTTTTCCGAGGCACACTGAAGCTTTCTTT.

The chain recombines TRBV27 with TRBJ2-5; possibly TRBD1 for D (6 bases). The CDR3 consists of 14 residues. V lost 5 bases and J 2 bases, leaving 12 bases between the germline ends. The germline V gene has CDR1 MNHEY and CDR2 SMNVEV (reference sequence). The CDR3 here is CASSVRGLQETQYF. The CDR3 nucleotides are TGTGCCAGCAGTGTCAGGGGCCTACAAGAGACCCAGTACTTC.

This chain joins TRBV4-1 and TRBJ1-1, with D perhaps TRBD1 (6 bases). Per the germline V gene, CDR1 is MGHRA and CDR2 is YSYEKL. V was clipped by 0 bases and J by 9 bases, with 20 bases between them. The CDR3 totals 16 residues. CDR3 sequence reads: CASSQEVAQGFGQAFF. DNA of the CDR3: TGCGCCAGCAGCCAAGAGGTAGCACAGGGTTTTGGGCAAGCTTTCTTT.

The V and J genes are TRBV10-3 and TRBJ1-6, with unresolved D. The CDR3 has 16 amino acids. V lost 6 bases to trimming and J lost 5 bases, with 17 bases between them. Germline assignment: CDR1 ENHRY and CDR2 SYGVKD. For the CDR3, the DNA is TGTGCCATCAGCCGTACAAGGGAGGGTGATAATTCACCCCTCCACTTT. It codes for CAISRTREGDNSPLHF.

V usage is TRBV7-8 and J usage is TRBJ1-1, with 7 bases matching TRBD1. This CDR3 contains 15 residues. Germline trimming cut 3 bases from V and 1 base from J; bases unmatched to any gene: 5. Germline values: CDR1 SGHVS, CDR2 FQNEAQ. The DNA for the CDR3 is TGTGCCAGCAGCTTCGGACAGGCCCAGAACACTGAAGCTTTCTTT. This sequence encodes CASSFGQAQNTEAFF.

This chain connects TRBV7-9 to TRBJ2-5, with TRBD1 identical over 9 bases. Losses at the gene ends were 5 bases for V and 1 base for J; bases not matched to a gene: 14. Germline loops: CDR1 SEHNR, CDR2 FQNEAQ (reference sequence). The CDR3 sequence is 18 residues long. The CDR3 reads CASSPRRGQGSTQETQYF. CDR3 nucleotide sequence: TGTGCCAGCAGCCCCAGGCGGGGACAGGGATCCACCCAAGAGACCCAGTACTTC.

Turning to this clone: Distinct nucleotide sequences in the sample also encode this CDR3. The J gene is TRBJ2-1, the V gene TRBV12-3 or TRBV12-4; TRBD2 agrees at 7 bases. V lost 3 bases, J lost 6 bases, and 2 bases stayed unmatched. The CDR3 covers 13 residues. CDR3 residues: CASSFSGGNEQFF. The CDR3 DNA is TGTGCCAGCAGTTTTTCGGGGGGCAATGAGCAGTTCTTC.

Only a few counts were recorded for this clone. Other DNA sequences in this sample translate to the same CDR3. V and J are TRBV2 and TRBJ1-5, with 10 bases lining up with TRBD1. Trimming at V came to 6 bases and at J to 3 bases, leaving 5 bases not matched to a gene. The CDR3 is 15 residues long. The germline gives CDR1 SNHLY, CDR2 FYNNEI. Here the CDR3 DNA reads TGTGCCAGCAGGGGGGACAGGGGCTCCAATCAGCCCCAGCATTTT. Its protein product is CASRGDRGSNQPQHF.

This chain joins TRBV7-9 and TRBJ2-2, with D possibly TRBD2 on 5 matching bases. Germline CDR1 is SEHNR and CDR2 is FQNEAQ (reference sequence). The CDR3 contains 15 residues. The germline V and J ends were trimmed by 2 bases and 3 bases, with 10 bases remaining between them. For the CDR3, the DNA is TGTGCCAGCAGCTTAAAAGGAGGTGACACCGGGGAGCTGTTTTTT. Protein: CASSLKGGDTGELFF.

The chain employs TRBV19 and TRBJ1-6; TRBD1 matches 7 bases. In germline, CDR1 is LNHDA, CDR2 SQIVND (reference sequence). Trimming cost V 4 bases and J 5 bases; bases outside gene matches: 5. The CDR3 length is 15 residues. CDR3 residues: CASSRVGQNNSPLHF. In DNA form, the CDR3 reads TGTGCCAGTAGTAGGGTGGGACAGAATAATTCACCCCTCCACTTT. Combining the CDR3 with reference TRBV19 and TRBJ1-6 gives the whole variable domain DGGITQSPKYLFRKEGQNVTLSCEQNLNHDAMYWYRQDPGQGLRLIYYSQIVNDFQKGDIAEGYSVSREKKESFPLTVTSAQKNPTAFYLCASSRVGQNNSPLHFGNGTRLTVT.

The chain is built from TRBV2 and TRBJ1-4; D is unresolved. Germline CDR1 is SNHLY and CDR2 is FYNNEI. Trimming left V 6 bases short and J 4 bases short, with 15 bases between. The CDR3 loop spans 15 amino acids. The CDR3 region has the DNA TGTGCCAGCAGAAAGGAGGCGATGGGTAATGAAAAACTGTTTTTT. Residues: CASRKEAMGNEKLFF.

Only one count was recorded for this clone. This chain links TRBV6-5 with TRBJ1-4; D gene uncertain. CDR3 length: 13 amino acids. V lost 4 bases, J lost 0 bases, and 3 bases lay in between. Looked up from germline, CDR1 is MNHEY and CDR2 is SVGAGI. In DNA form, the CDR3 reads TGTGCCAGCAGTTTAGCAACTAATGAAAAACTGTTTTTT. Residues: CASSLATNEKLFF.

This clone was recorded only once. The chain combines TRBV6-2 or TRBV6-3 with TRBJ1-5; maybe TRBD1 (6 bases). Germline V CDR1 and CDR2: MNHEY, SVGEGT. The CDR3 length is 15 residues. The germline V and J ends were trimmed by 5 bases and 3 bases, with 14 bases remaining between them. The CDR3 DNA reads TGTGCCAGCAGTCCAAGACAGGCCCTCAATCAGCCCCAGCATTTT. The encoded protein is CASSPRQALNQPQHF.

CDR3 residues: CASSAQGEEPQHF. CDR3 DNA sequence: TGTGCCAGCAGCGCTCAGGGGGAAGAGCCCCAGCATTTT. This chain links TRBV11-1 with TRBJ1-5; 7 bases agree with TRBD1. With 5 bases clipped from V and 8 bases from J, the junction kept 6 bases outside the gene matches. Looked up from germline, CDR1 is SGHAT and CDR2 is FQDESV (reference sequence). The CDR3 spans 13 residues.